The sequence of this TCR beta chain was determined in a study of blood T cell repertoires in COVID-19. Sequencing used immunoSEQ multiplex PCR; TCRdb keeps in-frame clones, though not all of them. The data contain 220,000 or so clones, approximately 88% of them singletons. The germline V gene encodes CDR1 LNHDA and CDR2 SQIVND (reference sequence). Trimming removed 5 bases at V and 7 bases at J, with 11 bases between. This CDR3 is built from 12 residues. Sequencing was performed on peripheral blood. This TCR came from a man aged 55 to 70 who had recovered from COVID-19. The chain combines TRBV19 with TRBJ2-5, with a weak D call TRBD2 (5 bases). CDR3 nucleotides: TGTGCCAGTAGTTGGACGGCGGGGACCCAGTACTTC. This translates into CASSWTAGTQYF.